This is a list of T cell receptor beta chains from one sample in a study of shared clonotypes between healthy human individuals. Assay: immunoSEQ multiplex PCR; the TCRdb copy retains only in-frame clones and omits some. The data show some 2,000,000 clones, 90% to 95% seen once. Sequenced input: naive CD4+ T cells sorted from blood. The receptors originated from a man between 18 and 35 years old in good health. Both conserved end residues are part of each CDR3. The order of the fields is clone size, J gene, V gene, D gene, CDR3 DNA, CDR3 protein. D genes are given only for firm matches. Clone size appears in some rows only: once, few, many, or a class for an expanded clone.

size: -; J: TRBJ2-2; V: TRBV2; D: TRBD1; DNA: TGTGCCAGCGGCGACGGGACAGGTCGCACCGGGGAGCTGTTTTTT; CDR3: CASGDGTGRTGELFF
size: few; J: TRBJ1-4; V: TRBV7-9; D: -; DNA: TGTGCCAGCAGCCCGAGACGGTTTGTGGATAATGAAAAACTGTTTTTT; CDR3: CASSPRRFVDNEKLFF
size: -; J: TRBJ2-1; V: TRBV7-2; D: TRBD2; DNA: TGTGCCAGCAGCTTAGGCGGGAGGGCGGACAATGAGCAGTTCTTC; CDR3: CASSLGGRADNEQFF
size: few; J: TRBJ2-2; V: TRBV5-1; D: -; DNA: TGCGCCAGCAGCACCTACAAACTAGCCACCGGGGAGCTGTTTTTT; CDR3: CASSTYKLATGELFF
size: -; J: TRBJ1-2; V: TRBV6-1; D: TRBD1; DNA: TGTGCCAGCAGTGAAGAAGGGACAGGGGGGAACTATGGCTACACCTTC; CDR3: CASSEEGTGGNYGYTF
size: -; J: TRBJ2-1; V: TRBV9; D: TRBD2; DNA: TGTGCCAGCAGGGGGAGGGACCCTTCCAATGAGCAGTTCTTC; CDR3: CASRGRDPSNEQFF
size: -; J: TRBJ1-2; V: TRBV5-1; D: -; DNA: TGCGCCAGCAGCTTACCAGGAGCGGGAGGCTACACCTTC; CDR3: CASSLPGAGGYTF
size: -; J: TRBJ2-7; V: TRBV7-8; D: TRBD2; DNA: TGTGCCAGCAGCCCAGAAGGACTAGCGACAGATTGGTCCCAAAGGGACGAGCAGTACTTC; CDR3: CASSPEGLATDWSQRDEQYF
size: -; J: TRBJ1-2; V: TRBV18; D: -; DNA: TGTGCCAGCTCACCGCGGGGGGACAACTATGGCTACACCTTC; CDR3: CASSPRGDNYGYTF
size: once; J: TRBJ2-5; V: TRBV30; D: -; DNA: TGTGCCTGGAAAACTAGTAGAGAGACCCAGTACTTC; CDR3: CAWKTSRETQYF
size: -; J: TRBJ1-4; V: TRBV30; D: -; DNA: TGTGCCTGGAGTGGTAGGGGAGGTGAAAAACTGTTTTTT; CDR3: CAWSGRGGEKLFF
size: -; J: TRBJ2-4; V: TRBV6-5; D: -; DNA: TGTGCCAGCAGTTCCGGGACTCCCCTTGGCAACATTCAGTACTTC; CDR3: CASSSGTPLGNIQYF
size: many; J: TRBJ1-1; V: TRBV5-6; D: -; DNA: TGTGCCAGCAGCTTGGGTGATGGTGTCACTGAAGCTTTCTTT; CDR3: CASSLGDGVTEAFF
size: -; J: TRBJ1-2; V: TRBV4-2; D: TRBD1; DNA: TGTGCCAGCAGCCAAGTGACCGGGACAGGGGGGAACTATGGCTACACCTTC; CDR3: CASSQVTGTGGNYGYTF
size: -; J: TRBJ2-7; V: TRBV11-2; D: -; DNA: TGTGCCAGCAGCCAGGGCGGCGGTGGCGGTGACGAGCAGTACTTC; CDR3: CASSQGGGGGDEQYF
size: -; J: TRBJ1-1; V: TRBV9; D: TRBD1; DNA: TGTGCCAGCAGCGCGGACAGGGACACTGAAGCTTTCTTT; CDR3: CASSADRDTEAFF
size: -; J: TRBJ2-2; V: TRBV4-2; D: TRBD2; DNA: TGTGCCAGCAGCCAAGATCTAGCGGGAGGGAACACCGGGGAGCTGTTTTTT; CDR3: CASSQDLAGGNTGELFF
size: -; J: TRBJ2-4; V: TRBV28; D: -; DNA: TGTGCCAGCAGTTTTGGTGGGAGGTGGGGGGTTCGTGAAGCCAAAAACATTCAGTACTTC; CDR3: CASSFGGRWGVREAKNIQYF
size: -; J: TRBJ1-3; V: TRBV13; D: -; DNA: TGTGCCAGCAGCACCTCAGGGACCCAAGGGAACACCATATATTTT; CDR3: CASSTSGTQGNTIYF
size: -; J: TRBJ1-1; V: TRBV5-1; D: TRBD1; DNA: TGCGCCAGCACCAAGGGACAGGGGAACACTGAAGCTTTCTTT; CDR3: CASTKGQGNTEAFF
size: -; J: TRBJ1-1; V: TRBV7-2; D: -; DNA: TGTGCCAGCAGCCTCGGGCAGGGAAGGATGAACACTGAAGCTTTCTTT; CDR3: CASSLGQGRMNTEAFF
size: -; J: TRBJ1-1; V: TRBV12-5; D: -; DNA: TGTGCTAGTGGTTTGCCCCCGGGCACTGAAGCTTTCTTT; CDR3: CASGLPPGTEAFF
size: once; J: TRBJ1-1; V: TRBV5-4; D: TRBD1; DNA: TGTGCCAGCAGCGTGACAGGGCGCACTGAAGCTTTCTTT; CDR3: CASSVTGRTEAFF
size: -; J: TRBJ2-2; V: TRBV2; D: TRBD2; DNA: TGTGCCAGCAGCCCACCGGGACTAGCAAACACCGGGGAGCTGTTTTTT; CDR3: CASSPPGLANTGELFF
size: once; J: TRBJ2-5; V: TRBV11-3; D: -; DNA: TGTGCCAGCAGCAGGGGCACGAGACGGGGGTTCGAAGAGACCCAGTACTTC; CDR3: CASSRGTRRGFEETQYF
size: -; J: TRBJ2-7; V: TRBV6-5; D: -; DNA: TGTGCCAGCAGAGAATACACGGACATCAGCTACGAGCAGTACTTC; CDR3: CASREYTDISYEQYF
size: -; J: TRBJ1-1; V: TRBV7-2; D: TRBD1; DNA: TGTGCCAGCAGCCCGTGGACAGGCGGTGAAGCTTTCTTT; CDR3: CASSPWTGGEAFF
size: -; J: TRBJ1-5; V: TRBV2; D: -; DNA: TGTGCCAGCAGTCTGGGGGGCGGCAATCAGCCCCAGCATTTT; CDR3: CASSLGGGNQPQHF
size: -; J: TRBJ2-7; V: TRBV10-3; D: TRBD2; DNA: TGTGCCATCAGCTCGAGCGGGAGTGGAACCTACGAGCAGTACTTC; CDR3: CAISSSGSGTYEQYF
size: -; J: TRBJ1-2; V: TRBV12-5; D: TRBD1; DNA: TGTGCTAGTGGTCCAATGGGACAGGGGGCGAGGGGCTACACCTTC; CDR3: CASGPMGQGARGYTF
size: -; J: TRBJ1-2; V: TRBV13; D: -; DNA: TGTGCCAGCAGCCCCTCCGGGACATCTGGCTACACCTTC; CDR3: CASSPSGTSGYTF
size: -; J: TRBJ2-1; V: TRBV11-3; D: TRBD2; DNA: TGTGCCAGCAGCCACCAACCGTTGGCGGGAGGGTTCTCCTACAATGAGCAGTTCTTC; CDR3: CASSHQPLAGGFSYNEQFF
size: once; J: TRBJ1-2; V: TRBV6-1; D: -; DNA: TGTGCCAGCAGCCGCGTAGAGAACTATGGCTACACCTTC; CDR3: CASSRVENYGYTF
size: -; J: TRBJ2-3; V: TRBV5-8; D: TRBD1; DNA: TGTGCCAGCAGCCCCGGGACAGCAATATCAGATACGCAGTATTTT; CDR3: CASSPGTAISDTQYF
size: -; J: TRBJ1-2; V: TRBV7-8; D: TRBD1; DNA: TGTGCCAGCAGCTTACCGGGACAGCGCCTCCCTTATGGCTACACCTTC; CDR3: CASSLPGQRLPYGYTF
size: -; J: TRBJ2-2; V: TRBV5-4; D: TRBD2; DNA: TGTGCCAGCAGCTTCGGACTAGCCGCCGGGGAGCTGTTTTTT; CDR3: CASSFGLAAGELFF
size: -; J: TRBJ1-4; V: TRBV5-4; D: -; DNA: TGTGCCAGCAGCACTCGGACCGGGGAAACTAATGAAAAACTGTTTTTT; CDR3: CASSTRTGETNEKLFF
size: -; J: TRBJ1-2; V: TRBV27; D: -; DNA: TGTGCCAGCAGTCCCCGGGGGTCTTACTATGGCTACACCTTC; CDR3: CASSPRGSYYGYTF
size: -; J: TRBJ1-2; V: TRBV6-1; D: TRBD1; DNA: TGTGCCAGCGAACAGGGGGCAAATGGGTATGGCTACACCTTC; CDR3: CASEQGANGYGYTF
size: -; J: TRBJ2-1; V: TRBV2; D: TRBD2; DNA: TGTGCCAGCAGAGGTGGGACTAGCGGGAGCGGGGCCTACAATGAGCAGTTCTTC; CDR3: CASRGGTSGSGAYNEQFF
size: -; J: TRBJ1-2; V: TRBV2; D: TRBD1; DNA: TGTGCCAGCAGTCCGGGACAGGGCTTGGGTGGCTACACCTTC; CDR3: CASSPGQGLGGYTF
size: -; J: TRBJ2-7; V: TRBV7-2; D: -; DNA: TGTGCCAGCAGCTTAGGCGGACGTGCCTACGAGCAGTACTTC; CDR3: CASSLGGRAYEQYF
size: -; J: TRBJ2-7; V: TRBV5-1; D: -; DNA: TGCGCCAGCAGCCCCCCGGAAGGGTCCCCCTACGAGCAGTACTTC; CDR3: CASSPPEGSPYEQYF
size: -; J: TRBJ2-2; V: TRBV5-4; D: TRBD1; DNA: TGTGCCAGCAGCCCGGGACAGGGATCGAACACCGGGGAGCTGTTTTTT; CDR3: CASSPGQGSNTGELFF
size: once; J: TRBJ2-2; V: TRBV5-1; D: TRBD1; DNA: TGCGCCAGCAGCCCCGGACAGGAGAACACCGGGGAGCTGTTTTTT; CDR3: CASSPGQENTGELFF
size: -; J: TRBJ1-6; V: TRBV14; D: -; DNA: TGTGCCAGCTCCTCTGTTGGGGGCCATAATTCACCCCTCCACTTT; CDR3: CASSSVGGHNSPLHF
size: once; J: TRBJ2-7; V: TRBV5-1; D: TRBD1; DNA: TGCGCCAGCAGCTATAACCCGGGACAGGGCTACGAGCAGTACTTC; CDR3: CASSYNPGQGYEQYF
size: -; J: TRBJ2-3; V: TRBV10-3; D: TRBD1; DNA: TGTGCCATCAGTGACCTCGACAGGGGAAGCACAGATACGCAGTATTTT; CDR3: CAISDLDRGSTDTQYF
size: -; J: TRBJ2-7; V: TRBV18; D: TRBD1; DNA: TGTGCCAGCTCACCCCGGGACAGGGCGACCTACGAGCAGTACTTC; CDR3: CASSPRDRATYEQYF
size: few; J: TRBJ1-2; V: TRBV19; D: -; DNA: TGTGCCAGTAGTATAGAGGGCTTCGACTATGGCTACACCTTC; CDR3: CASSIEGFDYGYTF
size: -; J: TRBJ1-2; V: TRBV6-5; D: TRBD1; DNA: TGTGCCAGCAGTCAGGGGGGAGGTGGCTACACCTTC; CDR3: CASSQGGGGYTF
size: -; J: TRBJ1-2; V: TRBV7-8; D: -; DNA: TGTGCCAGCAGCTTAGAGGGGCTCTCCTATGGCTACACCTTC; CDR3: CASSLEGLSYGYTF
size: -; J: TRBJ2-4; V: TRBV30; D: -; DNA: TGTGCCTGGAGCCTCGGGGGCCAGCCGATAGACATTCAGTACTTC; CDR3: CAWSLGGQPIDIQYF
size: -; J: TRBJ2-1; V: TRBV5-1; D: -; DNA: TGCGCCAGCAGCTCCACCGGGTTTGGAGTCGATGAGCAGTTCTTC; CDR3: CASSSTGFGVDEQFF
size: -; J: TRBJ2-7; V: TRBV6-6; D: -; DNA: TGTGCCAGCAGGACGACAATCTACGAGCAGTACTTC; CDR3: CASRTTIYEQYF
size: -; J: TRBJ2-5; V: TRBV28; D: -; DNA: TGTGCCAGCAGTTTATTGGCGGTGGGGGCCCAGTACTTC; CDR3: CASSLLAVGAQYF
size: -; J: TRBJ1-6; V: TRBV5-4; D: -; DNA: TGTGCCAGCAGCTTGGATTCAGGGTCCTATAATTCACCCCTCCACTTT; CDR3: CASSLDSGSYNSPLHF
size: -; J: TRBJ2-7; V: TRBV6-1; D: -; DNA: TGTGCCAGCAGTGAAGCGCTAGGACTTCCCCCGGGTTCCTACGAGCAGTACTTC; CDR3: CASSEALGLPPGSYEQYF
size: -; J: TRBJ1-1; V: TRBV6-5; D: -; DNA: TGTGCCAGCAGTTACGGGAGTAACTTGAACACTGAAGCTTTCTTT; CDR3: CASSYGSNLNTEAFF
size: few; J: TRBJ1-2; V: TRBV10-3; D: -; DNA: TGTGCCATCAGTGAGGGACAGTTTAACTATGGCTACACCTTC; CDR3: CAISEGQFNYGYTF